Listed here is a single TCR beta chain. Trimming cost V 6 bases and J 6 bases; bases outside gene matches: 7. The CDR3 has 13 residues. Germline V gene data show CDR1 as MNHEY and CDR2 as SVGEGT. The data were produced by immunoSEQ multiplex PCR, yet TCRdb's version contains in-frame clones alone and is incomplete. The sample gives 250,000 to 300,000 clones, over 75% of which show up once; roughly a tenth is in the top ten. This entry belongs to a study of blood T cell repertoires in COVID-19. Study background: The samples span acute and convalescent COVID-19 from the United States, Italy and Spain. PBMCs, B-cell-depleted T cells, or T cells were the source of the cDNA or gDNA that made up the material.

Recruited during active infection, patients (from Seattle) were subsequently followed longitudinally. The sample comprised peripheral blood. The sequence was obtained from a woman in her sixties or seventies with COVID-19, enrolled during active disease. The chain is built from TRBV6-2 or TRBV6-3 and TRBJ2-7, with 8 positions matching TRBD1. The CDR3 spells CASSLTGVGEQYF. CDR3 DNA sequence: TGTGCCAGCAGCCTGACAGGGGTCGGCGAGCAGTACTTC.